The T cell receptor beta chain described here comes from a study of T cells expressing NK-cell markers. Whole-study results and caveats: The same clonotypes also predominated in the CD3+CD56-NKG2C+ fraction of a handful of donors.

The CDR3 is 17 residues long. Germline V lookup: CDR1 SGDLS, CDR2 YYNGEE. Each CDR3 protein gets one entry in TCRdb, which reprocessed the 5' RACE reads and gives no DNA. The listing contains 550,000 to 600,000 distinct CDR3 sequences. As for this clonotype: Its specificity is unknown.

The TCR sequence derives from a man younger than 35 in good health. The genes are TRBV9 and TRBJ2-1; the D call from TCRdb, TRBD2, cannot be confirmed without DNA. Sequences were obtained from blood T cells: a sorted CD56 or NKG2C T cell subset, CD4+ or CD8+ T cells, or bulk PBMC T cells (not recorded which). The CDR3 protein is CASSVGFRGSLGNEQFF.